The sequence of this T cell receptor beta chain was determined in a study of T cell repertoires in cytomegalovirus infection. About the study: Public TCR beta signatures provided an indication of both CMV infection and a matching HLA type.

Details on this clonotype: Its antigen remains unidentified.

Per germline, CDR1 ENHRY and CDR2 SYGVKD. This CDR3 contains 17 residues. Trimming took off 0 bases at V and 9 bases at J, with 21 bases between the two ends. Study-wide results and caveats: Individuals carrying CMV plus the relevant HLA were identified by cumulative frequency of public TCR beta families. Ex vivo responses were dominated by HLA-C-restricted CMV-specific TCR beta clonotypes.

TCRdb re-analysed the reads in MiXCR, keeping a single row per CDR3 protein. The sample includes roughly 730,000 distinct CDR3 sequences, roughly 33% of them seen just once. This material consisted of cultured PBMCs, taken from culture after CMV antigen stimulation. The TCR originated in a human donor in good health (CMV status not recorded). Some clones in this sample may be carry-over from other donors' samples. This sequence joins TRBV10-3 and TRBJ2-1; a possible D gene is TRBD1 (5 bases). Here the CDR3 reads CAISESIRWTSYAEQFF. CDR3 nucleotide sequence: TGTGCCATCAGTGAGTCGATTCGGTGGACAAGCTACGCTGAGCAGTTCTTC.